This T cell receptor beta chain was found in a study of shared clonotypes between healthy human individuals. Measured with immunoSEQ multiplex PCR; TCRdb has only the in-frame clones, and not every one. This table holds some 1,400,000 clones, roughly 96% found once. About this clone itself: Its antigen remains unidentified.

This CDR3 spans 15 amino acids. Germline loops: CDR1 SGHVS, CDR2 FQNEAQ. Trimming cost V 4 bases and J 0 bases, with 11 bases left between them. Study-wide results and caveats: Memory subsets had estimated richness that was generally smaller than that of naive subsets.

Material: naive CD4+ T cells sorted from blood. Subset reported: CD45RA+ positively selected. The clonotype was recovered from a man aged 25-40 years in good health. The V and J genes are TRBV7-8 and TRBJ2-3; D perhaps matches TRBD2 (6 bases). The CDR3 here is CASSSGGVSTDTQYF. The CDR3 DNA sequence: TGTGCCAGCAGCTCCGGGGGAGTGAGCACAGATACGCAGTATTTT.